Included here is one T cell receptor beta chain sequence, with context. With 0 bases clipped from V and 6 bases from J, the junction kept 10 bases outside the gene matches. The CDR3 is made up of 17 amino acids. The germline gives CDR1 SGHNT, CDR2 YYREEE (reference sequence). Produced via immunoSEQ multiplex PCR; TCRdb's table is partial and in-frame only. The table records some 270,000 clones, 80% to 90% of them present only once. This entry belongs to a study of blood T cell repertoires in COVID-19. V and J are TRBV5-4 and TRBJ2-1; 9 positions agree with TRBD1. What was sequenced was PBMCs or T cells enriched from blood (not recorded which). The TCR sequence derives from a woman in her fifties or sixties who had been exposed to COVID-19. Written as DNA, the CDR3 is TGTGCCAGCAGCTTGGGCCCTAGGACAGGGGCGGGCAATGAGCAGTTCTTC. It encodes CASSLGPRTGAGNEQFF.